A single sample is the source of the 4 T cell receptor beta chains below, sequenced in a study of blood T cell repertoires in COVID-19. The repertoire was sequenced with immunoSEQ multiplex PCR; TCRdb's copy has only in-frame clones and lacks some. The data contain about half a million clones, approximately 85% of them singletons. The sample taken for sequencing was peripheral blood. The receptors derive from a human donor in a cohort sampled during active COVID-19.

This rearrangement joins TRBV9 to TRBJ1-1, with D hard to call. This CDR3 is built from 16 residues. Germline V CDR1 and CDR2: SGDLS, YYNGEE. Trimming left V 5 bases short and J 1 base short, with 18 bases between. The CDR3 reads CASSVRPYTGNTEAFF. CDR3 sequence (DNA): TGTGCCAGCAGTGTTAGACCCTACACGGGGAACACTGAAGCTTTCTTT.

This chain links TRBV21-1 with TRBJ2-1; no check of the table's D call, TRBD2, against the DNA was made. TRBV21-1 is a known pseudogene. The CDR3 contains 13 residues. CDR3 residues: CASTEGRHNEQFF. CDR3 DNA sequence: TGTGCCAGCACGGAGGGACGGCACAATGAGCAGTTCTTC.

The rearrangement links TRBV5-1 to TRBJ2-3, with 9 bases lining up with TRBD1. V was clipped by 4 bases and J by 5 bases; unmatched bases: 11. In germline, CDR1 is SGHRS, CDR2 YFSETQ. The CDR3 is made up of 16 amino acids. The CDR3 bases are TGCGCCAGCAGCGCGACGGGGACAGGGACCGGAGATACGCAGTATTTT. The encoded protein is CASSATGTGTGDTQYF.

This clone was picked up a small number of times. The genes are TRBV7-9 and TRBJ2-7; 7 bases are shared with TRBD2. Germline assignment: CDR1 SEHNR and CDR2 FQNEAQ (reference sequence). The CDR3 length is 17 residues. The J segment lost 5 bases and the V segment lost 0 bases, leaving 13 bases of the junction unmatched. The CDR3 loop is CASSLANGWEGRNEQYF. CDR3 nucleotides: TGTGCCAGCAGCTTAGCGAATGGGTGGGAGGGCCGCAACGAGCAGTACTTC.